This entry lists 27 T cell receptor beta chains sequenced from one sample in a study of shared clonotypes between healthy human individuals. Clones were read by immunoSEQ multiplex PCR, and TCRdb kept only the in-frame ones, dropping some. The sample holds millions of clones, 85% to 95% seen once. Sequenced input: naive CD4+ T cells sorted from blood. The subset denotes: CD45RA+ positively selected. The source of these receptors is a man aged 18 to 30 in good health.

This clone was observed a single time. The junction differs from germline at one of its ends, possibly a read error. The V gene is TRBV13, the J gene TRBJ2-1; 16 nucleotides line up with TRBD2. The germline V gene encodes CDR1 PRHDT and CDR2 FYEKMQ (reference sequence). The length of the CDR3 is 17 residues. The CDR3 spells CASSLGTSGRASNEQFF. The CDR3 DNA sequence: TGTGCCAGCAGCCTAGGGACTAGCGGGAGGGCCTCTAATGAGCAGTTCTTC.

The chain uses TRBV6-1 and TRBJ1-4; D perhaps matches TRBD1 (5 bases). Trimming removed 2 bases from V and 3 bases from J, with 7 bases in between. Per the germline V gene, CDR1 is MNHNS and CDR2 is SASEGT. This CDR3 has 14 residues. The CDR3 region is CASSEQGANEKLFF. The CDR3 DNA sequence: TGTGCCAGCAGTGAACAGGGCGCTAATGAAAAACTGTTTTTT.

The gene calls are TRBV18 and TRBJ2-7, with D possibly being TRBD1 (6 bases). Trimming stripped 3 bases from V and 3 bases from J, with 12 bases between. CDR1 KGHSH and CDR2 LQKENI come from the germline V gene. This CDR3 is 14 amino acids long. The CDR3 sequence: CASSPGHQNYEQYF. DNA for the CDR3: TGTGCCAGCTCACCGGGACACCAAAACTACGAGCAGTACTTC.

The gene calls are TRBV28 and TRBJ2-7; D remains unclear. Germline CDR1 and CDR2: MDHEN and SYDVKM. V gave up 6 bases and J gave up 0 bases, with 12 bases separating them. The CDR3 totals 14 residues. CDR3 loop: CASSPDADSYEQYF. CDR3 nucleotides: TGTGCCAGCAGCCCCGATGCAGACTCCTACGAGCAGTACTTC. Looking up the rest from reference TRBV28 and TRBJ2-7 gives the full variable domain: DVKVTQSSRYLVKRTGEKVFLECVQDMDHENMFWYRQDPGLGLRLIYFSYDVKMKEKGDIPEGYSVSREKKERFSLILESASTNQTSMYLCASSPDADSYEQYFGPGTRLTVT.

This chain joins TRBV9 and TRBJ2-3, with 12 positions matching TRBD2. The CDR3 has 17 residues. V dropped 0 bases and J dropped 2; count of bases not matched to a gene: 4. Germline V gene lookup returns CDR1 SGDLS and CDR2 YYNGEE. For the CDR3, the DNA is TGTGCCAGCAGCGTAGCCTCTAGCGGGGGGGCCACAGATACGCAGTATTTT. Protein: CASSVASSGGATDTQYF. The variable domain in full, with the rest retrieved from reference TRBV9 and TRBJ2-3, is DSGVTQTPKHLITATGQRVTLRCSPRSGDLSVYWYQQSLDQGLQFLIQYYNGEERAKGNILERFSAQQFPDLHSELNLSSLELGDSALYFCASSVASSGGATDTQYFGPGTRLTVL.

The CDR3 DNA reads TGTGCCAGTAGTATAATGAAAAAGGGGACTAGCGCCGAGACCCAGTACTTC. Protein sequence: CASSIMKKGTSAETQYF. The chain uses TRBV19 and TRBJ2-5; 10 nucleotides agree with TRBD2. CDR1 is LNHDA and CDR2 is SQIVND in the germline V gene (reference sequence). CDR3 length: 17 residues. V was pared by 2 bases and J by 5 bases, with 11 bases of the junction left unmatched.

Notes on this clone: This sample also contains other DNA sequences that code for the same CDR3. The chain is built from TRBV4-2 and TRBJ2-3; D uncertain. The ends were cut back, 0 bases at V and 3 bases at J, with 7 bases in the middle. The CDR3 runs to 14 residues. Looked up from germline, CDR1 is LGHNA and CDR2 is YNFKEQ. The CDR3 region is CASSQEPSTDTQYF. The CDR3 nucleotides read TGTGCCAGCAGCCAAGAACCTAGTACAGATACGCAGTATTTT.

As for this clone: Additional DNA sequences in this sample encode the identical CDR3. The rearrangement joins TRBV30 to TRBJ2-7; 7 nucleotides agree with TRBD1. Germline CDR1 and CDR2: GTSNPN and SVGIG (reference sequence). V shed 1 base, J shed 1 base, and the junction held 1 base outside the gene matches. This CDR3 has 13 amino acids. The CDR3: CAWSAGGSYEQYF. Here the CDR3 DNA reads TGTGCCTGGAGTGCAGGGGGTTCCTACGAGCAGTACTTC.

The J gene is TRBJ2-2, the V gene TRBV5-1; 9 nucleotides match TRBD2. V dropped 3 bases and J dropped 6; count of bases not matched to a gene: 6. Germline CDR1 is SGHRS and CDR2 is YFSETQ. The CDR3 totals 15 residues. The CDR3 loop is CASSSFSGSPGELFF. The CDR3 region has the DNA TGCGCCAGCAGCTCTTTTAGCGGGAGCCCCGGGGAGCTGTTTTTT.

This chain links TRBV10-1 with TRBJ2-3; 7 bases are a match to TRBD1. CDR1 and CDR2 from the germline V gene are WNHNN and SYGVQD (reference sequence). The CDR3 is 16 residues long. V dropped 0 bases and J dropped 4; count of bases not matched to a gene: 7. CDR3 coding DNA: TGCGCCAGCAGTGAGTCGGGACAGAAAAGTTCAGATACGCAGTATTTT. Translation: CASSESGQKSSDTQYF.

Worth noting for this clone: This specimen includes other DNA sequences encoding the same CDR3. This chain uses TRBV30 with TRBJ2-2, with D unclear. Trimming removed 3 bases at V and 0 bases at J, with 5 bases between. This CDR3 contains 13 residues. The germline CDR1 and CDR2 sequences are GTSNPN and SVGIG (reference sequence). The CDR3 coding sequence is TGTGCCTGGAGCGTAGCGAACACCGGGGAGCTGTTTTTT. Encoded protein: CAWSVANTGELFF.

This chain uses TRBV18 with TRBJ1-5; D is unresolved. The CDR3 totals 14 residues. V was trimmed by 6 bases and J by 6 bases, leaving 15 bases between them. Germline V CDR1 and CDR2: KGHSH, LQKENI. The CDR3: CASSEGREGQPQHF. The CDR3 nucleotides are TGTGCCAGCTCCGAAGGGAGGGAGGGTCAGCCCCAGCATTTT.

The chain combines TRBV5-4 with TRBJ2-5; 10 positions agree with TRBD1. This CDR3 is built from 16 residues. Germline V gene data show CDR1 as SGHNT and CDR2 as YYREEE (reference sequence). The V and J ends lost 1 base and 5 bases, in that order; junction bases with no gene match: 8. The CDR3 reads CASSLIRDRGLETQYF. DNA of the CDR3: TGTGCCAGCAGCTTGATCCGGGACAGGGGTCTGGAGACCCAGTACTTC.

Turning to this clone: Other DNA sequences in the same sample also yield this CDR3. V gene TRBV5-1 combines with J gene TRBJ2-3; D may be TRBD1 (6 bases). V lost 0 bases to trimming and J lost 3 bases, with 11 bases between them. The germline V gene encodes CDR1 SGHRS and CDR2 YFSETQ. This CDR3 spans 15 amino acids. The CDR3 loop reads CASSLVGGATDTQYF. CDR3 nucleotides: TGCGCCAGCAGCTTGGTTGGGGGCGCGACAGATACGCAGTATTTT.

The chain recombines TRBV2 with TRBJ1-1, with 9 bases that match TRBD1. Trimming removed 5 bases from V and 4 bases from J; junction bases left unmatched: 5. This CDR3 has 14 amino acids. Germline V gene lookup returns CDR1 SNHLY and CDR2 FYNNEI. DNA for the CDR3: TGTGCCAGCAGTAAACAGGGGGCCGCCACTGAAGCTTTCTTT. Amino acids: CASSKQGAATEAFF. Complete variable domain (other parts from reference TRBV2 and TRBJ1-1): EPEVTQTPSHQVTQMGQEVILRCVPISNHLYFYWYRQILGQKVEFLVSFYNNEISEKSEIFDDQFSVERPDGSNFTLKIRSTKLEDSAMYFCASSKQGAATEAFFGQGTRLTVV.

CDR3 DNA sequence: TGTGCCAGCTCACCTGTCGGGACACTTAGCACAGATACGCAGTATTTT. It specifies CASSPVGTLSTDTQYF. The chain couples TRBV18 to TRBJ2-3; TRBD1 might be the D (6 bases). The CDR3 has 16 amino acids. Germline loops: CDR1 KGHSH, CDR2 LQKENI. V was clipped by 3 bases and J by 0 bases, with 13 bases between them.

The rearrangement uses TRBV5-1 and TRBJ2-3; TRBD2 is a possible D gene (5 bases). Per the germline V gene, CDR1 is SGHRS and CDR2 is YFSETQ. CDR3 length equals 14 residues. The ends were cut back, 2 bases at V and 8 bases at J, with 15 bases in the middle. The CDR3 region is CASSFFRAEGTQYF. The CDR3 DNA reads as TGCGCCAGCAGCTTTTTTAGGGCCGAGGGTACGCAGTATTTT. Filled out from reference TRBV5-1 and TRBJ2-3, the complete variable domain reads KAGVTQTPRYLIKTRGQQVTLSCSPISGHRSVSWYQQTPGQGLQFLFEYFSETQRNKGNFPGRFSGRQFSNSRSEMNVSTLELGDSALYLCASSFFRAEGTQYFGPGTRLTVL.

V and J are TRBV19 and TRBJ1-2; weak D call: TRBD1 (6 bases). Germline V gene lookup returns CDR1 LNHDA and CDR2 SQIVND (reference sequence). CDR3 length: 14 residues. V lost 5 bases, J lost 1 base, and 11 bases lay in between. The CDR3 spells CASSPGHLNYGYTF. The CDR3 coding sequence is TGTGCCAGTAGTCCGGGACACCTTAACTATGGCTACACCTTC.

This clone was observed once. Written as DNA, the CDR3 is TGTGCCAGTAGTCTAAACGGGGGTTCTGGTGGCTACACCTTC. Translated: CASSLNGGSGGYTF. The V gene is TRBV19, the J gene TRBJ1-2; TRBD1 is a possible D gene (5 bases). The germline gives CDR1 LNHDA, CDR2 SQIVND (reference sequence). The CDR3 consists of 14 residues. Trimming left V 5 bases short and J 7 bases short, with 17 bases between. The entire variable domain, with the rest obtained from reference TRBV19 and TRBJ1-2, is as follows: DGGITQSPKYLFRKEGQNVTLSCEQNLNHDAMYWYRQDPGQGLRLIYYSQIVNDFQKGDIAEGYSVSREKKESFPLTVTSAQKNPTAFYLCASSLNGGSGGYTFGSGTRLTVV.

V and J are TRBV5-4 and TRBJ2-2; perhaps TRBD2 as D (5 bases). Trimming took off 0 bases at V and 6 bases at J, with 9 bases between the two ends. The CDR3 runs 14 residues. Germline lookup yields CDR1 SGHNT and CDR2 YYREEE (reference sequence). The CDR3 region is CASSLARGSGELFF. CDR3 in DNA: TGTGCCAGCAGCTTGGCTAGAGGGTCCGGGGAGCTGTTTTTT. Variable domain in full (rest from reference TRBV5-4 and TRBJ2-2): ETGVTQSPTHLIKTRGQQVTLRCSSQSGHNTVSWYQQALGQGPQFIFQYYREEENGRGNFPPRFSGLQFPNYSSELNVNALELDDSALYLCASSLARGSGELFFGEGSRLTVL.

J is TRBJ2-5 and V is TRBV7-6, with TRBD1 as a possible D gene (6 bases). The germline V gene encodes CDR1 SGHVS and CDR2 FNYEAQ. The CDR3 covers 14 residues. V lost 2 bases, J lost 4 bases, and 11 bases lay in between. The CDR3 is CASSLSRGRETQYF. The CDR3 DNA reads TGTGCCAGCAGCTTATCAAGGGGGAGAGAGACCCAGTACTTC.

CDR3 sequence: CASSIVGERNQPQHF. The CDR3 DNA sequence: TGTGCCAGTAGTATCGTTGGGGAACGCAATCAGCCCCAGCATTTT. This chain connects TRBV19 to TRBJ1-5; D gene ambiguous. Deletions cut 3 bases from V and 2 bases from J, with 11 bases between. Per germline, CDR1 LNHDA and CDR2 SQIVND (reference sequence). The CDR3 is 15 amino acids.

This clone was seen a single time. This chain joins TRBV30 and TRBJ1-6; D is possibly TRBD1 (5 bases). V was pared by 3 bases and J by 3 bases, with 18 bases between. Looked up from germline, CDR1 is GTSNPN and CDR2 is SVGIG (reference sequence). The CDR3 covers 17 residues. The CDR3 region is CAWSNRHGGNYNSPLHF. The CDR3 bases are TGTGCCTGGAGCAATCGGCATGGGGGAAACTATAATTCACCCCTCCACTTT.

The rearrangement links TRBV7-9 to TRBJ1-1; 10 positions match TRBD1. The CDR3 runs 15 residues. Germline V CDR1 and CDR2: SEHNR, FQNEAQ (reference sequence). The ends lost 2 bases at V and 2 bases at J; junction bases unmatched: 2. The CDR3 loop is CASSLRQGANTEAFF. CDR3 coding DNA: TGTGCCAGCAGCTTAAGACAGGGGGCAAACACTGAAGCTTTCTTT.

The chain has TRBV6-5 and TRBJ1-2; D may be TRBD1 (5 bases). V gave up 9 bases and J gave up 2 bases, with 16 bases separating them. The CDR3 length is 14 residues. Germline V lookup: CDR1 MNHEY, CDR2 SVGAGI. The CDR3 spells CASTRGGGNYGYTF. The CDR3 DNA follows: TGTGCCAGTACTAGGGGCGGTGGGAACTATGGCTACACCTTC.

The CDR3 DNA sequence: TGCGCCAGCAGCCAAGATACTAGCGCCAGCACAGATACGCAGTATTTT. Residues: CASSQDTSASTDTQYF. The chain is built from TRBV4-3 and TRBJ2-3, with TRBD2 identical over 7 bases. Trimming at V came to 0 bases and at J to 0 bases, leaving 3 bases not matched to a gene. Germline V CDR1 and CDR2: LGHNA, YSLEER. This CDR3 comprises 16 residues.

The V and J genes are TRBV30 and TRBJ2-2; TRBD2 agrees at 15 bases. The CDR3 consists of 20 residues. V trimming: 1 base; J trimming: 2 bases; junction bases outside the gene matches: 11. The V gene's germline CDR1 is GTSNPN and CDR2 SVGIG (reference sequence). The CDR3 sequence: CAWSGRAWTSGGANTGELFF. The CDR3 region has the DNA TGTGCCTGGAGTGGTAGGGCCTGGACTAGCGGGGGGGCCAACACCGGGGAGCTGTTTTTT.